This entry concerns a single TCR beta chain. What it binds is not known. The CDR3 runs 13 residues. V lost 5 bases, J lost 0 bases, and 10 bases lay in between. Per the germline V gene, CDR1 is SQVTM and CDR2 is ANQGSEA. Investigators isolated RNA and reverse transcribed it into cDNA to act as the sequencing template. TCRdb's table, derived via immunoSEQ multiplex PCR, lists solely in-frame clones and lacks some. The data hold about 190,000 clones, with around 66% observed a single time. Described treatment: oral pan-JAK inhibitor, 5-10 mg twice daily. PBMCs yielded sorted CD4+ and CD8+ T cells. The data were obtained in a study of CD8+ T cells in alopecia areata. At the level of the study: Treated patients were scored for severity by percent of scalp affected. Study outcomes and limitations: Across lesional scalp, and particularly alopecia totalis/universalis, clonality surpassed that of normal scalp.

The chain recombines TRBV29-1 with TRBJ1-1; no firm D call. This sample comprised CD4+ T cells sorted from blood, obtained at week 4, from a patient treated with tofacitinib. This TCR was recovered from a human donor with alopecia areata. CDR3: CSVIGRLNTEAFF. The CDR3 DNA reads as TGCAGCGTTATTGGACGGCTGAACACTGAAGCTTTCTTT.